The rows below give T cell receptor beta chains drawn from one sample of a study of cytomegalovirus exposure and HLA in healthy donors. Repertoires were generated with immunoSEQ multiplex PCR, while TCRdb's copy carries only in-frame clones and drops some. Its listing shows fewer than 200,000 clones. The source material was PBMCs. The receptors stem from a man aged 30 to 39 in good health and CMV-seronegative. The CDR3 runs from the conserved cysteine through the conserved F or W. A D gene is named only where the DNA matches it firmly.

V,J,D,CDR3,DNA
TRBV27,TRBJ2-1,NA,CASSPSRGGRNEQFF,TGTGCCAGCAGTCCGAGTCGAGGGGGTAGGAATGAGCAGTTCTTC
TRBV14,TRBJ2-7,NA,CASSRRGAGLGEQYF,TGTGCCAGCAGCCGGAGGGGCGCGGGGCTAGGGGAGCAGTACTTC
TRBV4-1,TRBJ2-3,NA,CASSQGAPRGSTDTQYF,TGCGCCAGCAGCCAAGGTGCCCCCAGGGGCAGTACAGATACGCAGTATTTT
TRBV28,TRBJ2-7,TRBD2,CASSGTSGNYEQYF,TGTGCCAGCAGTGGTACTAGCGGCAACTACGAGCAGTACTTC
TRBV9,TRBJ1-5,TRBD1,CASSVEGTDWGRNNQPQHF,TGTGCCAGCAGCGTAGAGGGGACAGACTGGGGCAGAAACAATCAGCCCCAGCATTTT
TRBV15,TRBJ2-5,TRBD1,CATSRARDSRQETQYF,TGTGCCACCAGCAGAGCTCGGGACAGCCGTCAAGAGACCCAGTACTTC
TRBV7-8,TRBJ2-7,TRBD2,CASRPPGGGPYEQYF,TGTGCCAGCAGGCCCCCAGGCGGGGGGCCCTACGAGCAGTACTTC
TRBV28,TRBJ1-1,NA,CASGVREAFF,TGTGCCAGCGGAGTAAGAGAAGCTTTCTTT
TRBV30,TRBJ1-3,NA,CAWSGQARSGNTIYF,TGTGCCTGGAGTGGGCAGGCGCGTTCTGGAAACACCATATATTTT
TRBV30,TRBJ1-4,TRBD1,CAWSRQGAGDEKLFF,TGTGCCTGGAGCCGACAGGGGGCAGGGGATGAAAAACTGTTTTTT
TRBV29-1,TRBJ2-7,TRBD1,CSVEPGTGDYEQYF,TGCAGCGTTGAACCCGGGACAGGAGATTACGAGCAGTACTTC
TRBV7-9,TRBJ1-5,TRBD1,CASSPSQGGNQPQHF,TGTGCCAGCAGCCCAAGTCAGGGGGGCAATCAGCCCCAGCATTTT
TRBV9,TRBJ1-3,NA,CASSDPGQSTIYF,TGTGCCAGCAGCGACCCGGGACAATCCACCATATATTTT
TRBV10-2,TRBJ2-7,NA,CASSGGGSYEQYF,TGCGCCAGCAGTGGTGGGGGGTCCTACGAGCAGTACTTC
TRBV7-9,TRBJ1-5,NA,CASSSRQGNQPQHF,TGTGCCAGCAGCTCACGACAGGGCAATCAGCCCCAGCATTTT
TRBV7-9,TRBJ2-7,NA,CASAGTIPSYEQYF,TGTGCCAGCGCCGGGACAATACCTTCCTACGAGCAGTACTTC
TRBV5-6,TRBJ1-5,NA,CASSSGQYNQPQHF,TGTGCCAGCAGTTCTGGACAGTACAATCAGCCCCAGCATTTT
TRBV19,TRBJ1-4,NA,CASRRRSTNEKLFF,TGTGCCAGTAGGAGGAGGTCGACTAATGAAAAACTGTTTTTT
TRBV6-6,TRBJ1-2,TRBD1,CASSYKGTGGKGYTF,TGTGCCAGCAGTTACAAGGGGACAGGGGGAAAGGGCTACACCTTC
TRBV10-3,TRBJ2-7,TRBD2,CAISESTGGTSAYF,TGTGCCATCAGTGAGTCGACCGGGGGGACTAGCGCGTACTTC
TRBV7-8,TRBJ2-7,NA,CASSLGVGLATYEQYF,TGTGCCAGCAGCCTTGGAGTTGGGTTGGCTACCTACGAGCAGTACTTC
TRBV4-1,TRBJ2-3,TRBD2,CASSRLAGAPDTQYF,TGCGCCAGCAGCCGTCTAGCGGGGGCCCCGGATACGCAGTATTTT
TRBV12-5,TRBJ2-7,TRBD2,CASGGGLAGTLSEQYF,TGTGCTAGTGGGGGGGGTCTAGCGGGGACCCTCAGCGAGCAGTACTTC
TRBV7-9,TRBJ1-3,NA,CASRLQHSGNTIYF,TGTGCCAGCAGGCTACAGCACTCTGGAAACACCATATATTTT
TRBV29-1,TRBJ2-7,NA,CSAIPGRATGSYEQYF,TGCAGCGCCATCCCAGGGCGAGCGACAGGCTCCTACGAGCAGTACTTC
TRBV6-5,TRBJ1-1,NA,CASSYSFRRQTEAFF,TGTGCCAGCAGTTACTCGTTCCGGAGGCAGACTGAAGCTTTCTTT
TRBV5-5,TRBJ1-5,NA,CASSSHRVGQPQHF,TGTGCCAGCAGCTCCCACAGGGTCGGACAGCCCCAGCATTTT
TRBV10-3,TRBJ2-3,TRBD1,CAIRMGTGNTDTQYF,TGTGCCATCAGGATGGGGACAGGGAATACAGATACGCAGTATTTT